The present entry profiles one TCR beta chain with its context. Its antigen is not known. The run of the v3.0 immunoSEQ assay was at survey level. The protocol was immunoSEQ multiplex PCR, while the TCRdb copy is restricted to in-frame clones and leaves out a portion. The sample carries 25,000 to 35,000 clones, over 90% recorded once. These data are taken from a study of long-term antiretroviral therapy in people with HIV. Study results and limitations: The study found that diversity rose after ART but stayed below transplant donor controls.

Sequenced material: unsorted PBMCs, taken 6.2 years after starting antiretroviral therapy. This sequence was found in a man aged 40-49 years with HIV.

The CDR3: CASSLQVSNQPQHF. The DNA for the CDR3 is TGTGCCAGCAGTCTTCAGGTATCCAATCAGCCCCAGCATTTT. This chain connects TRBV2 to TRBJ1-5; D is undetermined. V was clipped by 5 bases and J by 3 bases, with 11 bases between them. The CDR3 consists of 14 residues. Germline assignment: CDR1 SNHLY and CDR2 FYNNEI.